A single sample gave rise to the 10 T cell receptor beta chains below, sequenced in a study of T cells in Graves' hyperthyroidism and ophthalmopathy. Amplified TCR beta CDR3 regions derived from RNA transcripts. RT-PCR in the first round (using the HTBI primer set) targeted the TCR CDR3. TCRdb passed the multiplex PCR reads through MiXCR, listing each CDR3 protein once. The sample lists under 350,000 distinct CDR3 sequences, around 20% occurring once. The sequenced material came from blood. The source is a woman between 45 and 60 years old with Graves' hyperthyroidism.

This clonotype was observed a few times. The chain employs TRBV20-1 and TRBJ2-7; D could derive from TRBD1 or TRBD2 (5 bases each). Germline CDR1 and CDR2: DFQATT and SNEGSKA (reference sequence). The CDR3 totals 13 residues. Trimming removed 4 bases from V and 3 bases from J, with 13 bases in between. This CDR3 is CSANRDGIYEQYF. CDR3 nucleotides: TGCAGTGCTAATCGGGACGGGATCTACGAGCAGTACTTC.

This chain links TRBV5-1 with TRBJ1-1; 7 nucleotides match TRBD1. From germline, CDR1 is SGHRS and CDR2 YFSETQ. V trimming: 0 bases; J trimming: 7 bases; junction bases outside the gene matches: 15. The CDR3 contains 17 residues. The DNA of the CDR3 is TGCGCCAGCAGCTTGGATTTTAATAGGGCCGGGACAGATGAAGCTTTCTTT. Its protein is CASSLDFNRAGTDEAFF.

This clonotype was observed a few times. This chain uses TRBV6-2 or TRBV6-3 with TRBJ1-3; D is unresolved. V was cut by 6 bases and J by 0 bases, with 12 bases left in between. Germline values: CDR1 MNHEY, CDR2 SVGEGT. The CDR3 covers 15 residues. CDR3 sequence: CASRRDFDSGNTIYF. CDR3 DNA: TGTGCCAGCAGACGGGATTTCGACTCTGGAAACACCATATATTTT.

This clonotype was seen many times. The chain is built from TRBV29-1 and TRBJ1-1; D gene ambiguous. From germline, CDR1 is SQVTM and CDR2 ANQGSEA. This CDR3 has 13 residues. Trimming cost V 4 bases and J 0 bases, with 9 bases left between them. CDR3 DNA: TGCAGCGTTGCAATGTTCATGAACACTGAAGCTTTCTTT. Translated: CSVAMFMNTEAFF.

The chain employs TRBV20-1 and TRBJ2-3; TRBD2 agrees at 11 bases. V shed 0 bases, J shed 6 bases, and the junction held 8 bases outside the gene matches. CDR1 is DFQATT and CDR2 is SNEGSKA in the germline V gene (reference sequence). CDR3 length: 16 amino acids. The CDR3 loop is CSARDWRLAGLDTQYF. The CDR3, as DNA: TGCAGTGCTAGAGATTGGCGACTAGCGGGACTTGATACGCAGTATTTT.

In its sample, this clonotype was seen many times. The V gene is TRBV20-1, the J gene TRBJ1-5; D not certain. V lost 6 bases and J 0 bases, leaving 12 bases between the germline ends. CDR1 and CDR2 from the germline V gene are DFQATT and SNEGSKA (reference sequence). This CDR3 has 14 residues. CDR3 coding DNA: TGCAGTGCCGCTCAGGCGGGTAGCAATCAGCCCCAGCATTTT. Its protein is CSAAQAGSNQPQHF.

V gene TRBV27 combines with J gene TRBJ2-1; TRBD2 agrees at 7 bases. V gave up 2 bases and J gave up 2 bases; unmatched junction bases: 3. CDR1 and CDR2 from the germline V gene are MNHEY and SMNVEV (reference sequence). The CDR3 has 15 amino acids. CDR3 coding DNA: TGTGCCAGCAGTTTAATAGGGACTACCTACAATGAGCAGTTCTTC. This encodes CASSLIGTTYNEQFF.

The rearrangement uses TRBV10-2 and TRBJ2-1; TRBD2 might be the D (5 bases). The CDR3 is 11 amino acids. V was shortened by 6 bases and J by 8 bases, with 8 bases between the two germline ends. CDR1 WSHSY and CDR2 SAAADI come from the germline V gene. CDR3 sequence: CASRLVDEQFF. CDR3 DNA sequence: TGCGCCAGCAGACTAGTCGATGAGCAGTTCTTC.

This chain links TRBV5-5 with TRBJ2-3; 8 bases are a match to TRBD2. Germline CDR1 SGHKS, CDR2 YYEKEE (reference sequence). The V segment lost 0 bases and the J segment 7 bases; nucleotides outside the gene matches: 13. The CDR3 consists of 17 residues. CDR3 protein: CASSLGSTGGPWNTQYF. CDR3 sequence (DNA): TGTGCCAGCAGCTTGGGTTCTACGGGGGGGCCGTGGAATACGCAGTATTTT.

The CDR3, as DNA: TGTGCCAGCAGTGTCGAAAAGTTCGATGAGCAGTTCTTC. It is translated as CASSVEKFDEQFF. V is TRBV2 and J is TRBJ2-1; D call uncertain. CDR3 length: 13 residues. Trimming took off 4 bases at V and 8 bases at J, with 12 bases between the two ends. CDR1 and CDR2 from the germline V gene are SNHLY and FYNNEI.